This passage covers 4 T cell receptor beta chains from one sample sequenced in a study of T cells in localized non-small cell lung cancer (TCRdb year 2020). Libraries were constructed by the immunoSEQ multiplex PCR assay. In TCRdb, the immuneACCESS table is reduced to in-frame sequences with V and J assigned. These tables do not hold every clone; where another copy was compared, an unresolved V gene accounts for under half, and the others remain unexplained. The sample has 40,000 to 55,000 clones on record, 80% of them singletons. In total, the top ten clones hold around 4.5% of the sample. This material consisted of PBMCs, taken before any cancer treatment. The receptors here all came from a woman aged 35-70 years with stage II lung adenocarcinoma.

This clone has just a few counts. V is TRBV30 and J is TRBJ1-6, with unresolved D. Germline V lookup: CDR1 GTSNPN, CDR2 SVGIG (reference sequence). V dropped 0 bases and J dropped 14 bases, with 11 bases sitting between them. CDR3 length: 12 amino acids. DNA of the CDR3: TGTGCCTGGAGTGTACAACTGCGGGCCCTCCACTTT. Translation gives CAWSVQLRALHF.

In its sample, this clone was seen a few times. V is TRBV19 and J is TRBJ1-1, with TRBD1 as a possible D gene (6 bases). V lost 5 bases to trimming and J lost 0 bases, with 13 bases between them. This CDR3 is built from 15 residues. Germline values: CDR1 LNHDA, CDR2 SQIVND (reference sequence). CDR3 loop: CASSLGGPLNTEAFF. For the CDR3, the DNA is TGTGCCAGTAGTCTAGGGGGGCCCCTGAACACTGAAGCTTTCTTT.

CDR3 region: CASSPRGQLISSGANVLTF. The CDR3 DNA is TGTGCCAGCAGCCCCCGGGGACAGCTGATAAGCTCTGGGGCCAACGTCCTGACTTTC. The rearrangement links TRBV9 to TRBJ2-6; 7 bases are a match to TRBD1. Trimming cost V 4 bases and J 0 bases; bases outside gene matches: 13. The CDR3 contains 19 residues. Germline V gene data show CDR1 as SGDLS and CDR2 as YYNGEE.

The chain carries TRBV6-1 and TRBJ1-1; D is undetermined. CDR1 and CDR2 from the germline V gene are MNHNS and SASEGT. The CDR3 runs to 14 residues. The V gene lost 7 bases and the J gene lost 2 bases, with 14 bases spanning the gap. The CDR3, as DNA: TGTGCCAGCACAGAGCGGCTATCAAACACTGAAGCTTTCTTT. This translates into CASTERLSNTEAFF.